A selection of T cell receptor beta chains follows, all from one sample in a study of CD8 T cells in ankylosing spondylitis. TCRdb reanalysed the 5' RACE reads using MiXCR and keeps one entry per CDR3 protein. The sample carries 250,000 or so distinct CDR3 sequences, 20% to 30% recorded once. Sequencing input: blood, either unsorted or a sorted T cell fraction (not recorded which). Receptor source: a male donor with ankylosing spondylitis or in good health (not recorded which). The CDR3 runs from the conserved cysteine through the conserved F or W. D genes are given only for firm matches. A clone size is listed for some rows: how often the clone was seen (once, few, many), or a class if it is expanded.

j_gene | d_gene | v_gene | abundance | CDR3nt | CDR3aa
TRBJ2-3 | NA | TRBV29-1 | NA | TGCAGCGTTGGTTTTGACAGTCCAGATACGCAGTATTTT | CSVGFDSPDTQYF
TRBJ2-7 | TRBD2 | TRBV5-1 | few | TGCGCCAGCAGCTCCCGGACTAGCGGGGCCTACGAGCAGTACTTC | CASSSRTSGAYEQYF
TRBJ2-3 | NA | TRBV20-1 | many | TGCAGTGCTAGATACGGCGGGTCGGGTACGCAGTATTTT | CSARYGGSGTQYF
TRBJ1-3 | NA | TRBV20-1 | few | TGCAGTGCTGCGCAGGGGTCCTCTGGAAACACCATATATTTT | CSAAQGSSGNTIYF
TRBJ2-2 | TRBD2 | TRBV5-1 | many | TGCGCCAGCAGCCCGAGGACTAGCGCGAACACCGGGGAGCTGTTTTTT | CASSPRTSANTGELFF
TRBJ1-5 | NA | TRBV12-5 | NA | TGTGCTAGTGGTTTGGGCAGGGGACCACTAGTTGGGAGCAATCAGCCCCAGCATTTT | CASGLGRGPLVGSNQPQHF
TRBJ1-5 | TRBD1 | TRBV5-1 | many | TGCGCCAGCAGCCTGACAGGGGGCGGCGGCAATCAGCCCCAGCATTTT | CASSLTGGGGNQPQHF
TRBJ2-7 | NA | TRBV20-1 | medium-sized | TGCAGTGCTACCTCGGGGGACGGCACCTACGAGCAGTACTTC | CSATSGDGTYEQYF
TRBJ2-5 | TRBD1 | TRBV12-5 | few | TGTGCTAGTGGTTTGGACGACAGGGACGCCCAGTACTTC | CASGLDDRDAQYF
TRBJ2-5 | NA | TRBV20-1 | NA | TGCAGTGCTAGAGATCAGAAGACCCAGTACTTC | CSARDQKTQYF
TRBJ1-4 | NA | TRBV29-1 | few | TGCAGCGTTGCGGTGGGGGAAAAACTGTTTTTT | CSVAVGEKLFF
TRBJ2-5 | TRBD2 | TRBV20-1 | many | TGCAGTGCTAGGGGACTAGCGGGGAGTTACTTC | CSARGLAGSYF
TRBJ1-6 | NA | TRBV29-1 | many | TGCAGCGTTGAATACGTCGGCCTAGGTGGGCTCCACTTT | CSVEYVGLGGLHF
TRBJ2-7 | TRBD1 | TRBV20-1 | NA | TGCAGTGCCGCCTCCGACAGGGGGTCCTACGAGCAGTACTTC | CSAASDRGSYEQYF
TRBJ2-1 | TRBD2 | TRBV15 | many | TGTGCCACCAGCAGAGGTGATCGGGGGGGGAGATTGGATGAGCAGTTCTTC | CATSRGDRGGRLDEQFF
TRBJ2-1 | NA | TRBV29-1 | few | TGCAGCGTTGATAGGGACCTAGATGAGCAGTTCTTC | CSVDRDLDEQFF
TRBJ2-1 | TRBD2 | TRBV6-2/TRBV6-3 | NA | TGTGCCAGCAGATCTAAAGGACTAGCCGGGGAGCAGTTCTTC | CASRSKGLAGEQFF